One sample yielded the 8 T cell receptor beta chains listed below, sequenced in a study of T cell changes during pregnancy in multiple sclerosis. The repertoire was sequenced with immunoSEQ multiplex PCR; TCRdb's copy has only in-frame clones and lacks some. The sample carries approximately 40,000 clones, roughly nine tenths recorded once. The sample was CD4+ T cells from peripheral blood mononuclear cells, taken before pregnancy. These receptors came from a female donor with multiple sclerosis, enrolled in a pregnancy study.

The rearrangement joins TRBV4-3 to TRBJ2-7, with D possibly being TRBD1 (5 bases). The length of the CDR3 is 15 residues. Trimming stripped 0 bases from V and 2 bases from J, with 11 bases between. Germline V gene sequence: CDR1 LGHNA, CDR2 YSLEER. In DNA form, the CDR3 reads TGCGCCAGCAGCCAAGATAGTCAGGGCCCCTACGAGCAGTACTTC. Translated, it gives CASSQDSQGPYEQYF.

This rearrangement joins TRBV5-4 to TRBJ2-7, with 7 nucleotides matching TRBD2. The CDR3 runs to 15 residues. Germline V gene lookup returns CDR1 SGHNT and CDR2 YYREEE (reference sequence). V gave up 3 bases and J gave up 4 bases; unmatched junction bases: 10. The CDR3 loop reads CASSYGRDGGYEQYF. The CDR3 DNA reads as TGTGCCAGCAGCTACGGTAGGGACGGGGGGTACGAGCAGTACTTC.

The rearrangement links TRBV5-5 to TRBJ2-1; D perhaps matches TRBD2 (6 bases). The CDR3 has 17 residues. CDR1 is SGHKS, CDR2 YYEKEE, per germline (reference sequence). V was shortened by 4 bases and J by 0 bases, with 17 bases between the two germline ends. The CDR3 coding sequence is TGTGCCAGCAGCCCGCGCCATAGCGGAAGCTCCTACAATGAGCAGTTCTTC. The encoded protein is CASSPRHSGSSYNEQFF. The full variable domain, completed using reference TRBV5-5 and TRBJ2-1, is DAGVTQSPTHLIKTRGQQVTLRCSPISGHKSVSWYQQVLGQGPQFIFQYYEKEERGRGNFPDRFSARQFPNYSSELNVNALLLGDSALYLCASSPRHSGSSYNEQFFGPGTRLTVL.

The rearrangement links TRBV19 to TRBJ2-5; 8 bases line up with TRBD1. CDR3 length: 15 residues. CDR1 and CDR2 (germline): LNHDA, SQIVND (reference sequence). The J segment lost 6 bases and the V segment lost 3 bases, leaving 9 bases of the junction unmatched. As DNA, the CDR3 is TGTGCCAGTAGTATTCTCACAGGGGGACTGAAGACCCAGTACTTC. Its protein product is CASSILTGGLKTQYF.

The chain uses TRBV25-1 and TRBJ2-3; TRBD1 aligns across 9 bases. The CDR3 sequence is 15 residues long. Looked up from germline, CDR1 is MGHDK and CDR2 is SYGVNS. J gave up 5 bases and V 3 bases, and 6 bases lay outside the gene matches. The CDR3 DNA sequence: TGTGCCAGCAGTGATCCAGGACAGGGGCGAGATACGCAGTATTTT. Its translation: CASSDPGQGRDTQYF.

The CDR3 bases are TGCAGCGCCGGGACTACACAAGAGACCCAGTACTTC. Translating it yields CSAGTTQETQYF. V gene TRBV29-1 combines with J gene TRBJ2-5; 7 nucleotides match TRBD2. Trimming took 7 bases from V and 2 from J; bases not matched to a gene: 4. CDR1 is SQVTM, CDR2 ANQGSEA, per germline. CDR3 length: 12 amino acids.

This clone has just a few counts. The rearrangement uses TRBV28 and TRBJ2-2, with TRBD2 matching 10 bases. Germline V gene lookup returns CDR1 MDHEN and CDR2 SYDVKM. The CDR3 has 17 amino acids. Trimming removed 2 bases from V and 17 bases from J; junction bases left unmatched: 20. CDR3 DNA: TGTGCCAGCAGTTTAGGTGGGGGTAGCGGGAGGCCCCCAATGGGCTTTTTT. Amino acids: CASSLGGGSGRPPMGFF.

The gene calls are TRBV7-2 and TRBJ1-2; TRBD1 aligns across 9 bases. CDR3 length: 14 amino acids. CDR1 and CDR2 from the germline V gene are SGHTA and FQGNSA. J was trimmed by 4 bases and V by 5 bases; bases with no gene match: 5. The DNA for the CDR3 is TGTGCCAGCAGCCCAGGGACAGGGACCTATGGCTACACCTTC. Protein: CASSPGTGTYGYTF.